This T cell receptor (beta chain) was found in a study of blood T cell repertoires in COVID-19. For the study at large: COVID-19 samples from acute and convalescent phases originated in the United States, Italy and Spain.

Repertoires were generated with immunoSEQ multiplex PCR, while TCRdb's copy carries only in-frame clones and drops some. Among approximately 98,000 clones listed, 82% were seen once. Specimen: peripheral blood. The TCR was taken from a man older than 75 with acute or convalescent COVID-19.

The chain's CDR3 is CASRRWGENTGELFF. The CDR3, as DNA: TGTGCCAGCAGACGGTGGGGGGAGAACACCGGGGAGCTGTTTTTT. This chain links TRBV5-4 with TRBJ2-2, with a weak D call TRBD2 (6 bases). This CDR3 has 15 amino acids. The germline V gene has CDR1 SGHNT and CDR2 YYREEE (reference sequence). V was trimmed by 5 bases and J by 1 base, leaving 12 bases between them.